The source of this TCR beta chain is a study of T cells after yellow fever vaccination. Study-wide background: SMART-Seq v4 Ultra Low Input prepared the low-cell-number fractions.

The study's findings and limits: Of the clonotypes, a small share occurred in both CD4 and CD8 compartments. Abundant clonotypes from the bulk population could get into FACS-sorted repertoires as contaminants.

CDR1 and CDR2 (germline): SGHVS, FQNEAQ. This CDR3 has 13 amino acids. Trimming shortened V by 3 bases and J by 6 bases, and 10 bases separated the two germline ends. This clonotype was recorded a few times. The target antigen is unknown. Making TCR cDNA involved 5'RACE template switching, which added UMIs and a universal primer site. One entry per CDR3 protein results from TCRdb running MiXCR on the 5' RACE reads. The sample yields about 320,000 distinct CDR3 sequences, 4% to 5.5% seen once. The source of this sequence is a man aged 18-30 years who received the YFV17D yellow fever vaccine. Sequences were derived from PBMCs, sampled 15 days after the yellow fever booster vaccination. This rearrangement joins TRBV7-8 to TRBJ2-3, with D perhaps TRBD2 (5 bases). The CDR3 DNA reads TGTGCCAGCAGCTTTCGGGAAGGGGATACGCAGTATTTT. Encoded protein: CASSFREGDTQYF.